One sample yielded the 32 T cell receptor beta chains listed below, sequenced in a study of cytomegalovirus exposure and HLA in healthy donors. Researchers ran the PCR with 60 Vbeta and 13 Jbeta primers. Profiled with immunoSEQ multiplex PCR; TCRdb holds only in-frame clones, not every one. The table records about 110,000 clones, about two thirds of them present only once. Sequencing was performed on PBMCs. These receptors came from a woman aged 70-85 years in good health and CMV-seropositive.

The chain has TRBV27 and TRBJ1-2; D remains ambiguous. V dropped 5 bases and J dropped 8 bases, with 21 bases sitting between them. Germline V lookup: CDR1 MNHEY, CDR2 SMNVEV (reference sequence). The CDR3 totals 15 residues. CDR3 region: CASSRSAGSARGYTF. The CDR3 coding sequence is TGTGCCAGCAGTCGTTCTGCCGGGTCCGCAAGGGGCTACACCTTC.

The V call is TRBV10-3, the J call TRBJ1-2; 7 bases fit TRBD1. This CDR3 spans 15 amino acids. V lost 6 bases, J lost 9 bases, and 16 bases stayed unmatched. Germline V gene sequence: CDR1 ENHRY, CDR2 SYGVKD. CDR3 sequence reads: CAIRVGETGPLSYTF. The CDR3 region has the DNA TGTGCCATCAGGGTAGGAGAGACAGGGCCGCTGAGCTACACCTTC.

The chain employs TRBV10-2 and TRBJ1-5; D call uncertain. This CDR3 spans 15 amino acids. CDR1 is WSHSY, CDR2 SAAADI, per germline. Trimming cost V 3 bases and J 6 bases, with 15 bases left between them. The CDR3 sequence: CASSETLTTGQPQHF. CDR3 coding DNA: TGCGCCAGCAGTGAAACATTAACGACGGGTCAGCCCCAGCATTTT.

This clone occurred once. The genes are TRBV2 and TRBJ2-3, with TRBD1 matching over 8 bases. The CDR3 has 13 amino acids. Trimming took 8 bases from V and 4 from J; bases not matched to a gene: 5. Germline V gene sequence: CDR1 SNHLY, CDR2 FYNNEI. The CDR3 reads CASGAGGADTQYF. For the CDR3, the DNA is TGTGCCAGCGGGGCAGGGGGCGCAGATACGCAGTATTTT.

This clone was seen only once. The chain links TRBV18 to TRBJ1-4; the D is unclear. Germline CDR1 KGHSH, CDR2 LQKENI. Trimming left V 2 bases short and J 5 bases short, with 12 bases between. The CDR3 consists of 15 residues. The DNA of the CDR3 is TGTGCCAGCTCACCATTTTCAGTAAACAATGAAAAACTGTTTTTT. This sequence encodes CASSPFSVNNEKLFF.

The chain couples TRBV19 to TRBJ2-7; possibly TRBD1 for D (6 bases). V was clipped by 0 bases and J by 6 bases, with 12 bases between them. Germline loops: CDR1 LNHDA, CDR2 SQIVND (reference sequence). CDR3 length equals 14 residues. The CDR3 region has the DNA TGTGCCAGTAGTATAGACCATCAAGGGGGCGAGCAGTACTTC. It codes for CASSIDHQGGEQYF. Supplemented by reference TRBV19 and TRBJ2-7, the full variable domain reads DGGITQSPKYLFRKEGQNVTLSCEQNLNHDAMYWYRQDPGQGLRLIYYSQIVNDFQKGDIAEGYSVSREKKESFPLTVTSAQKNPTAFYLCASSIDHQGGEQYFGPGTRLTVT.

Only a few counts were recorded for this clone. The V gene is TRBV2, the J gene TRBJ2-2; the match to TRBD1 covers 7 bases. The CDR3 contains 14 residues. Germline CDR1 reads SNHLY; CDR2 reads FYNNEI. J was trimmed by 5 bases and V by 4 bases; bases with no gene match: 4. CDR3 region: CASSVAGGTGELFF. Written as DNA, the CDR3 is TGTGCCAGCAGTGTGGCAGGGGGAACCGGGGAGCTGTTTTTT.

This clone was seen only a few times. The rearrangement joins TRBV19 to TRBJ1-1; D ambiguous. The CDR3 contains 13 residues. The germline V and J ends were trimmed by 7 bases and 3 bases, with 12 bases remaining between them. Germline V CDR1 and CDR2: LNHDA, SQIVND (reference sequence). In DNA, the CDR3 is TGTGCCAGTAAATTCGGCGGCCACACTGAAGCTTTCTTT. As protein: CASKFGGHTEAFF. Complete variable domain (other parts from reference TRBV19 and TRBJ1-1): DGGITQSPKYLFRKEGQNVTLSCEQNLNHDAMYWYRQDPGQGLRLIYYSQIVNDFQKGDIAEGYSVSREKKESFPLTVTSAQKNPTAFYLCASKFGGHTEAFFGQGTRLTVV.

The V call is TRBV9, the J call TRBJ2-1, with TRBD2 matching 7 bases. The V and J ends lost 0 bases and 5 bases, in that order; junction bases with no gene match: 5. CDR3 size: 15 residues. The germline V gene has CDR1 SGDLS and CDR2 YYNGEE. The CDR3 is CASSVGDGGNNEQFF. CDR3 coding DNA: TGTGCCAGCAGCGTAGGAGACGGGGGGAACAATGAGCAGTTCTTC.

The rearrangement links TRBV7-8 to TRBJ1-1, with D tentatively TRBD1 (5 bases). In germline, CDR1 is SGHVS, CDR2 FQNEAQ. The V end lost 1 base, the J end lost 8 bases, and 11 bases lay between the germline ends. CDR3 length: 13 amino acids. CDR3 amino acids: CASSLVKAGEAFF. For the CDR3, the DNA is TGTGCCAGCAGCTTAGTGAAGGCAGGGGAAGCTTTCTTT. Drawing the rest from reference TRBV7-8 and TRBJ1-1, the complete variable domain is GAGVSQSPRYKVAKRGQDVALRCDPISGHVSLFWYQQALGQGPEFLTYFQNEAQLDKSGLPSDRFFAERPEGSVSTLKIQRTQQEDSAVYLCASSLVKAGEAFFGQGTRLTVV.

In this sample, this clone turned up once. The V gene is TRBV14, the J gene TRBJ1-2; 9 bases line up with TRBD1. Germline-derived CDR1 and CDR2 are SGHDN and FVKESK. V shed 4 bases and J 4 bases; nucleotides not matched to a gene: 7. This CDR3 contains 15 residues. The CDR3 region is CASSLIQGAGYGYTF. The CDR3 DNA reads TGTGCCAGCAGCCTAATACAGGGGGCAGGCTATGGCTACACCTTC. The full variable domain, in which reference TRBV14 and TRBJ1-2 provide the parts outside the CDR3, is EAGVTQFPSHSVIEKGQTVTLRCDPISGHDNLYWYRRVMGKEIKFLLHFVKESKQDESGMPNNRFLAERTGGTYSTLKVQPAELEDSGVYFCASSLIQGAGYGYTFGSGTRLTVV.

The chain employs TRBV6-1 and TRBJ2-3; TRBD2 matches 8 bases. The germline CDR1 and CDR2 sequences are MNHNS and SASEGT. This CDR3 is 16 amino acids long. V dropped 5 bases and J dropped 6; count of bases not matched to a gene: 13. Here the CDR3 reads CASSQVGSGDSDTQYF. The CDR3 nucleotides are TGTGCCAGCAGTCAAGTCGGTAGCGGGGACTCGGATACGCAGTATTTT.

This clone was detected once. The chain's CDR3 is CASRRVLGELFF. The CDR3 nucleotides read TGTGCCAGTAGGAGGGTTTTGGGGGAGCTGTTTTTT. The V and J genes are TRBV19 and TRBJ2-2, with a tentative D call TRBD2 (5 bases). V lost 6 bases and J 8 bases, leaving 10 bases between the germline ends. Germline-derived CDR1 and CDR2 are LNHDA and SQIVND (reference sequence). There are 12 residues in the CDR3.

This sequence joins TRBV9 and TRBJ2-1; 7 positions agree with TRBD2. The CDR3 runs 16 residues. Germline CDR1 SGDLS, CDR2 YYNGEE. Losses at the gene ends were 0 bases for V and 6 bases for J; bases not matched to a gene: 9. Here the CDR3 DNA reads TGTGCCAGCAGCGTAGCAGAAAGCGGGGTACCCAATGAGCAGTTCTTC. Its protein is CASSVAESGVPNEQFF. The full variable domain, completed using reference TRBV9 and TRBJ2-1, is DSGVTQTPKHLITATGQRVTLRCSPRSGDLSVYWYQQSLDQGLQFLIQYYNGEERAKGNILERFSAQQFPDLHSELNLSSLELGDSALYFCASSVAESGVPNEQFFGPGTRLTVL.

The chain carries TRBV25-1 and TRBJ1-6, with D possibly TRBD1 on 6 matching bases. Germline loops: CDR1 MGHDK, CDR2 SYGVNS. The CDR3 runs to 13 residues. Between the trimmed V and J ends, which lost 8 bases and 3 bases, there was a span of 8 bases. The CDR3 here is CASGGHYNSPLHF. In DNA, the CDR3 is TGTGCCAGCGGGGGACACTATAATTCACCCCTCCACTTT. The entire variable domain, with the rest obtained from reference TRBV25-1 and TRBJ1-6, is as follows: EADIYQTPRYLVIGTGKKITLECSQTMGHDKMYWYQQDPGMELHLIHYSYGVNSTEKGDLSSESTVSRIRTEHFPLTLESARPSHTSQYLCASGGHYNSPLHFGNGTRLTVT.

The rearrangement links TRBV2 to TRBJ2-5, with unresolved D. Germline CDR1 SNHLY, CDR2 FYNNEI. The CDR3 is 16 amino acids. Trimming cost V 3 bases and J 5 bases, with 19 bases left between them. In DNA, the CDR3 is TGTGCCAGCAGTGAGCAGAGGCAGACCTCTGGGGAGACCCAGTACTTC. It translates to CASSEQRQTSGETQYF.

The CDR3 nucleotides are TGTGCCTGGAACAGAGGGCTCCAAGAGACCCAGTACTTC. Amino acid sequence: CAWNRGLQETQYF. The chain is built from TRBV30 and TRBJ2-5, with D tentatively TRBD2 (5 bases). This CDR3 is 13 amino acids long. Germline values: CDR1 GTSNPN, CDR2 SVGIG (reference sequence). V was trimmed by 4 bases and J by 1 base, leaving 10 bases between them.

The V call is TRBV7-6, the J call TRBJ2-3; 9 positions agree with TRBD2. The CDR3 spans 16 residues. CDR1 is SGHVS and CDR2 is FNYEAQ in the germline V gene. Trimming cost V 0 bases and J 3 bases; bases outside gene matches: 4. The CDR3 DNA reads TGTGCCAGCAGCTTAGCCCCTAGCGGGGTTACAGATACGCAGTATTTT. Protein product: CASSLAPSGVTDTQYF. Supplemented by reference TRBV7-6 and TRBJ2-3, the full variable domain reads GAGVSQSPRYKVTKRGQDVALRCDPISGHVSLYWYRQALGQGPEFLTYFNYEAQQDKSGLPNDRFSAERPEGSISTLTIQRTEQRDSAMYRCASSLAPSGVTDTQYFGPGTRLTVL.

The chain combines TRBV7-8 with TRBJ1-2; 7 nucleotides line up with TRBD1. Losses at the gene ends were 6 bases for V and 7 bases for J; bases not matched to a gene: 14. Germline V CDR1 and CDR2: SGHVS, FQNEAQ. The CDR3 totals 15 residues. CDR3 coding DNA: TGTGCCAGCAGACCCAAAGACAGGGTGGCGGGTGGCTACACCTTC. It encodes CASRPKDRVAGGYTF.

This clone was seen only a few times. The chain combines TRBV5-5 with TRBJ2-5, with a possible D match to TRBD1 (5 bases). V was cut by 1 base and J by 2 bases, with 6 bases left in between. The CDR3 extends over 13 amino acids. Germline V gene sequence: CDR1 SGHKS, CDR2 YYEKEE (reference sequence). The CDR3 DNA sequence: TGTGCCAGCAGCTTGTACAGGCAAGAGACCCAGTACTTC. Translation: CASSLYRQETQYF.

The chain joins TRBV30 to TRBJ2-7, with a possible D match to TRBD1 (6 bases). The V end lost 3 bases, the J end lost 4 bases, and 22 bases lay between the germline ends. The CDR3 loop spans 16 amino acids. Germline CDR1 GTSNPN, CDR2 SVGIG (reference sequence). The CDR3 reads CAWRGFADSLLYEQYF. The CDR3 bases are TGTGCCTGGAGAGGATTCGCGGACAGCCTCTTGTACGAGCAGTACTTC.

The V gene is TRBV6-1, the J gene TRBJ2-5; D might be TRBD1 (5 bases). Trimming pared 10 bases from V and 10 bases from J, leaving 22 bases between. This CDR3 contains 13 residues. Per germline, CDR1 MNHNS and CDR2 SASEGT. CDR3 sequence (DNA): TGTGCCACCGACGCTGGACCAGGGATAGTCCAGTACTTC. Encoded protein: CATDAGPGIVQYF.

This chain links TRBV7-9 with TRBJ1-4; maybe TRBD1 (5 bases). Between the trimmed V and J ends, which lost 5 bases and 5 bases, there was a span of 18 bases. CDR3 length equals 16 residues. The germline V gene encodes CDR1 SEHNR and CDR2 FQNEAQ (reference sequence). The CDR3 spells CASSPLGEGLNEKLFF. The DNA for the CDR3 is TGTGCCAGCAGCCCCCTTGGGGAGGGACTCAATGAAAAACTGTTTTTT.

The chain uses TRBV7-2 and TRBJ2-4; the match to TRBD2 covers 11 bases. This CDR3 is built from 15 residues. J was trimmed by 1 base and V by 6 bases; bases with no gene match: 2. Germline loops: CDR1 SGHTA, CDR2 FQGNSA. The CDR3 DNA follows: TGTGCCAGCAGAATAGCGGGGGGGGCCAAAAACATTCAGTACTTC. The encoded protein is CASRIAGGAKNIQYF.

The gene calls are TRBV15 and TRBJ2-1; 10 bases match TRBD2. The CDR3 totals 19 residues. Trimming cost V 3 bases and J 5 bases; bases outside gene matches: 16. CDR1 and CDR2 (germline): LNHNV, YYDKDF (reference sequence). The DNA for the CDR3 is TGTGCCACCAGCAGGGAACTAGCGGGGCTGCAAATCTCTAACAATGAGCAGTTCTTC. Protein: CATSRELAGLQISNNEQFF.

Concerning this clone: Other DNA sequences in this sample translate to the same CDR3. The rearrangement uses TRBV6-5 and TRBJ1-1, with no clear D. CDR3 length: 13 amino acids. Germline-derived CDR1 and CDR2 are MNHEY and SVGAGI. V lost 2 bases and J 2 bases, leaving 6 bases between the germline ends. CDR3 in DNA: TGTGCCAGCAGTTACGGGCAAAACACTGAAGCTTTCTTT. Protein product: CASSYGQNTEAFF.

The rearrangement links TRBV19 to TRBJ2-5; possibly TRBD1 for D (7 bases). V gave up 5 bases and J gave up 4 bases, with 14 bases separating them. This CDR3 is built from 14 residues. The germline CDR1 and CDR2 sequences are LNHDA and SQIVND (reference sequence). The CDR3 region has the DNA TGTGCCAGTAGTCCAGGGGGAGGCATAGAGACCCAGTACTTC. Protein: CASSPGGGIETQYF. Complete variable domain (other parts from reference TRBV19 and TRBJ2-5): DGGITQSPKYLFRKEGQNVTLSCEQNLNHDAMYWYRQDPGQGLRLIYYSQIVNDFQKGDIAEGYSVSREKKESFPLTVTSAQKNPTAFYLCASSPGGGIETQYFGPGTRLLVL.

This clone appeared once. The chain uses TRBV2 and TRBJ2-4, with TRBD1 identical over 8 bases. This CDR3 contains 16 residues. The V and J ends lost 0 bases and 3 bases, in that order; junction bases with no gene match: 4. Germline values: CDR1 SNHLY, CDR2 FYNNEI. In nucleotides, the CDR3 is TGTGCCAGCAGTGAAGCGGTGGGGACAGGCAAAAACATTCAGTACTTC. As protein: CASSEAVGTGKNIQYF.

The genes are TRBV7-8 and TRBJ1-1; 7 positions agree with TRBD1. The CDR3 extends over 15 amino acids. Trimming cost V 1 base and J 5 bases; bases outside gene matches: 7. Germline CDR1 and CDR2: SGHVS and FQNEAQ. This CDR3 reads CASSLGADRATEAFF. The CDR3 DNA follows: TGTGCCAGCAGCTTAGGAGCCGACAGGGCGACTGAAGCTTTCTTT. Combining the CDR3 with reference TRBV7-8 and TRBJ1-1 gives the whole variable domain GAGVSQSPRYKVAKRGQDVALRCDPISGHVSLFWYQQALGQGPEFLTYFQNEAQLDKSGLPSDRFFAERPEGSVSTLKIQRTQQEDSAVYLCASSLGADRATEAFFGQGTRLTVV.

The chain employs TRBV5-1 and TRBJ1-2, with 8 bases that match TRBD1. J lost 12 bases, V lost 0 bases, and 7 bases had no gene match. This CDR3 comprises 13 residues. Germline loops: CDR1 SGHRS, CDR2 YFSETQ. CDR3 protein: CASSLEGQGRDTF. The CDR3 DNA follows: TGCGCCAGCAGCTTGGAAGGACAGGGCAGGGACACCTTC.

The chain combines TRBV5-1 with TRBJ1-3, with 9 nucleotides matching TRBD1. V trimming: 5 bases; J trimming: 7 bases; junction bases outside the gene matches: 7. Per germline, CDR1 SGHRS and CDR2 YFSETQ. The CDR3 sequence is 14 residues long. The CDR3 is CASSGGTGLNTIYF. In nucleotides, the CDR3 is TGCGCCAGCAGTGGAGGGACAGGGCTTAACACCATATATTTT.

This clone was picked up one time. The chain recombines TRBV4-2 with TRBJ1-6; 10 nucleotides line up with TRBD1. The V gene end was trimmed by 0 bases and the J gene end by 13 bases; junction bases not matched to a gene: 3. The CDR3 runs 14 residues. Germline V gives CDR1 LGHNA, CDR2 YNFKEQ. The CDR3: CASSQEGTGVPLHF. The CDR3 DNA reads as TGTGCCAGCAGCCAAGAAGGGACAGGGGTCCCCCTCCACTTT.